Shown below are 13 T cell receptor gamma chains from a single sample sequenced in a study of gamma delta lymphoproliferative disorders and STAT genes. Sequencing used genomic DNA taken from PBMCs of patients and controls. TCRdb reanalysed the multiplex PCR reads with CATT. This table holds 800 to 950 gamma-chain clones, 27% found once. The sequenced sample consisted of blood. The receptors were gathered from a human donor in good health.

This clone was seen a handful of times. TCRdb's entry gives the protein of a much larger clone, which mismatches this DNA's translation at residue 5, likely from a read error; the protein reported here is translated from the DNA. The chain joins TRGV3 to TRGJ1 or TRGJ2. Matching the DNA to germline supplied the J gene, which TCRdb does not give. The V gene's germline CDR1 is VTNTFY and CDR2 YDVSTARD (reference sequence). The CDR3 is made up of 14 amino acids. The CDR3 protein is CATWGRPYYYKKLF. CDR3 nucleotide sequence: TGTGCCACCTGGGGCAGGCCGTATTATTATAAGAAACTCTTT.

In this sample, this clone turned up a few times. A single base is all that separates this from a far larger clone, so a read error is likely. Additional DNA sequences in this sample encode the identical CDR3. This chain joins TRGV8 and TRGJP1. Here the J gene was assigned by germline matching of the DNA, as TCRdb has none. The CDR3 has 14 amino acids. J was trimmed by 3 bases and V by 3 bases; bases with no gene match: 4. The germline V gene has CDR1 VENAVY and CDR2 YDSYNSRV. The CDR3 sequence: CATWDCPTGWFKIF. The DNA for the CDR3 is TGTGCCACCTGGGATTGTCCCACTGGTTGGTTCAAGATATTT.

This clone is hyperexpanded. The same CDR3 arises from other DNA sequences in this sample as well. V usage is TRGV8 and J usage is TRGJP1. TCRdb carries no J gene annotation; the J gene was assigned here by matching the DNA with germline. The length of the CDR3 is 14 residues. V shed 3 bases, J shed 3 bases, and the junction held 4 bases outside the gene matches. Per the germline V gene, CDR1 is VENAVY and CDR2 is YDSYNSRV. DNA of the CDR3: TGTGCCACCTGGGATTGCCCCACTGGTTGGTTCAAGATATTT. The encoded protein is CATWDCPTGWFKIF.

With respect to this clone: The sample carries other DNA sequences with the same CDR3. The V call is TRGV4, the J call TRGJP. No J segment appears in TCRdb, so it was assigned here by matching the sequence to germline. The CDR3 runs 21 residues. CDR1 is EGSTGY, CDR2 YDSYTSSV, per germline. The V segment lost 0 bases and the J segment 5 bases; nucleotides outside the gene matches: 16. This CDR3 reads CATWDGHTNRVEELGKKIKVF. Written as DNA, the CDR3 is TGTGCCACCTGGGATGGGCACACGAACCGAGTTGAAGAGTTGGGCAAAAAAATCAAGGTATTT.

This chain links TRGV8 with TRGJP1. The J gene, absent from TCRdb, was called here by matching the DNA to germline. Per the germline V gene, CDR1 is VENAVY and CDR2 is YDSYNSRV. Trimming took 6 bases from V and 2 from J; bases not matched to a gene: 12. The CDR3 loop spans 16 amino acids. CDR3 sequence reads: CATWMWGKTTGWFKIF. The CDR3 bases are TGTGCCACCTGGATGTGGGGCAAAACCACTGGTTGGTTCAAGATATTT.

This clone showed up just a few times. One base separates it from a far larger clone, so it is likely a read error. The sample carries other DNA sequences with the same CDR3. V usage is TRGV2 and J usage is TRGJ1 or TRGJ2. TCRdb records no J gene; here it was assigned by comparing the DNA to germline. The CDR3 consists of 13 residues. Trimming removed 0 bases from V and 5 bases from J; junction bases left unmatched: 4. CDR1 EGSNGY and CDR2 YDSYNSKV come from the germline V gene. Written as DNA, the CDR3 is TGTGCCACCTGGGACGGGCCCCATTATAAGAAACTCTTT. It translates to CATWDGPHYKKLF.

Notes on this clone: The amino acid sequence in TCRdb belongs to a much larger clone and departs from this DNA's translation at residue 5, likely a sequencing read error; the sequence shown is translated from the DNA. The chain recombines TRGV8 with TRGJP1. As TCRdb names no J gene, one was assigned here on the basis of a DNA match to germline. Germline trimming cut 6 bases from V and 3 bases from J; bases unmatched to any gene: 7. The CDR3 length is 14 residues. CDR1 is VENAVY and CDR2 is YDSYNSRV in the germline V gene. The CDR3 sequence: CATWNCPTGWFKIF. CDR3 sequence (DNA): TGTGCCACCTGGAATTGCCCCACTGGTTGGTTCAAGATATTT.

The rearrangement uses TRGV10 and TRGJP1. TCRdb offers no J gene call, so here the DNA was matched to germline to obtain one. TRGV10 is sorted into the ORF group, with uncertain function. This CDR3 has 15 amino acids. J gave up 0 bases and V 8 bases, and 7 bases lay outside the gene matches. The CDR3: CAAWDWNTTGWFKIF. CDR3 bases: TGTGCTGCGTGGGACTGGAATACCACTGGTTGGTTCAAGATATTT.

Relative to its sample, this clone is large. The CDR3: CATWDGPNWIKTF. In nucleotides, the CDR3 is TGTGCCACCTGGGACGGGCCGAACTGGATCAAGACGTTT. The V gene is TRGV2, the J gene TRGJP2. The J gene, left out of TCRdb, was set here by checking the DNA against germline. Germline assignment: CDR1 EGSNGY and CDR2 YDSYNSKV. The CDR3 contains 13 residues. V was clipped by 0 bases and J by 11 bases; unmatched bases: 6.

Written as DNA, the CDR3 is TGTGCCACCTCAAGCTGGAATTATTATAAGAAACTCTTT. Its protein is CATSSWNYYKKLF. V gene TRGV2 combines with J gene TRGJ1 or TRGJ2. TCRdb supplies no J gene; here it was assigned by aligning the nucleotide sequence to germline. The CDR3 covers 13 residues. With 8 bases clipped from V and 0 bases from J, the junction kept 7 bases outside the gene matches. Germline V gives CDR1 EGSNGY, CDR2 YDSYNSKV.

Judged by abundance, this clone is large. J is TRGJ1 or TRGJ2 and V is TRGV3. TCRdb lists no J gene, so it was determined here by aligning the DNA to germline. This CDR3 is built from 15 residues. The V and J ends lost 3 bases and 0 bases, in that order; junction bases with no gene match: 8. Germline V gives CDR1 VTNTFY, CDR2 YDVSTARD (reference sequence). The CDR3 DNA follows: TGTGCCACCTGGGACCGATCATCGAATTATTATAAGAAACTCTTT. Protein sequence: CATWDRSSNYYKKLF.

By frequency in the sample, this clone is medium-sized. The V and J genes are TRGV8 and TRGJ1 or TRGJ2. The J gene was missing in TCRdb and was found by matching the end of the DNA to germline. Trimming cost V 3 bases and J 3 bases; bases outside gene matches: 14. CDR1 is VENAVY and CDR2 is YDSYNSRV in the germline V gene. This CDR3 is 16 amino acids long. CDR3 in amino acids: CATWDRKDASYYKKLF. CDR3 nucleotides: TGTGCCACCTGGGATCGGAAGGATGCCTCTTATTATAAGAAACTCTTT.

About this clone: A far bigger clonotype differs at one base, so this is likely a read error. This sample also contains other DNA sequences that code for the same CDR3. The chain is built from TRGV4 and TRGJ1 or TRGJ2. Matching the DNA to germline supplied the J gene, which TCRdb does not give. CDR1 is EGSTGY and CDR2 is YDSYTSSV in the germline V gene. There are 11 residues in the CDR3. CDR3 sequence reads: CATWDEDKKLF. The DNA for the CDR3 is TGCGCCACCTGGGATGAGGATAAGAAACTCTTT.